This entry is about one TCR beta chain. Its target is unknown. These data originate in a study of OX40 agonist ivuxolimab in advanced cancers. Study outcomes and limitations: Within 6 weeks, CD4+ and CD8+ blood T cells expanded clonally at 0.1 to 3.0 mg/kg.

Clones were sequenced by immunoSEQ multiplex PCR, and TCRdb holds only the in-frame ones, with some missing. The data hold about 110,000 clones, with 75% to 95% observed a single time. V dropped 2 bases and J dropped 7; count of bases not matched to a gene: 3. Germline CDR1 reads SNHLY; CDR2 reads FYNNEI. CDR3 length: 14 amino acids. The investigators sampled blood at baseline, at cycle 4 day 1, and at cycle 7 day 1. This sequence originates from an adult with an advanced solid tumor such as melanoma, head and neck, liver or kidney cancer. Sequencing used CD4+ or CD8+ T cells sorted from blood, obtained in a trial of the OX40 agonist ivuxolimab. This chain links TRBV2 with TRBJ2-7; 12 bases agree with TRBD2. The CDR3 DNA sequence: TGTGCCAGCAGTGAAATACTAGCGGGGGGTGAGCAGTACTTC. Its translation is CASSEILAGGEQYF.